This TCR beta chain stems from a study of OX40 agonist ivuxolimab in advanced cancers. Whole-study results and caveats: CD8+ T cells (on average) carried more expanded clones than CD4+ T cells. Undetermined was the antigen specificity of the expanded peripheral T cells.

Assay: immunoSEQ multiplex PCR; the TCRdb copy retains only in-frame clones and omits some. The data show roughly 44,000 clones, approximately 80% seen once. The length of the CDR3 is 17 residues. The germline V gene has CDR1 MGHDK and CDR2 SYGVNS. The V segment lost 1 base and the J segment 7 bases; nucleotides outside the gene matches: 7. For this clone: Its antigen is unknown.

The source material was CD4+ or CD8+ T cells sorted from blood, sampled in a trial of the OX40 agonist ivuxolimab. The clonotype comes from an adult with an advanced solid tumor such as melanoma, head and neck, liver or kidney cancer. This chain connects TRBV25-1 to TRBJ2-1; 13 bases are a match to TRBD2. The CDR3 here is CASSELGTSGTRNEQFF. Written as DNA, the CDR3 is TGTGCCAGCAGTGAATTGGGGACTAGCGGGACACGGAATGAGCAGTTCTTC. Variable domain in full (rest from reference TRBV25-1 and TRBJ2-1): EADIYQTPRYLVIGTGKKITLECSQTMGHDKMYWYQQDPGMELHLIHYSYGVNSTEKGDLSSESTVSRIRTEHFPLTLESARPSHTSQYLCASSELGTSGTRNEQFFGPGTRLTVL.